This TCR beta chain was retrieved from a study of T cell clones after liver transplantation. CDR3 length: 14 amino acids. Germline V gene data show CDR1 as SGHRS and CDR2 as YFSETQ. The ends lost 3 bases at V and 9 bases at J; junction bases unmatched: 5. Profiled with immunoSEQ multiplex PCR; TCRdb holds only in-frame clones, not every one. The sample has about 75,000 clones, 84% seen once; the top ten hold more than 2%. This clone was seen a handful of times. This specimen consisted of CD4+ T cells from blood, obtained less than 50 months after liver transplant. This clonotype was obtained from a human patient who received a liver transplant. Some of the T cells might come from the graft donor. The chain joins TRBV5-1 to TRBJ2-1; 11 bases match TRBD2. CDR3 bases: TGCGCCAGCAGCTCCGGGACTAGCGGCACTGAGCAGTTCTTC. Protein sequence: CASSSGTSGTEQFF.